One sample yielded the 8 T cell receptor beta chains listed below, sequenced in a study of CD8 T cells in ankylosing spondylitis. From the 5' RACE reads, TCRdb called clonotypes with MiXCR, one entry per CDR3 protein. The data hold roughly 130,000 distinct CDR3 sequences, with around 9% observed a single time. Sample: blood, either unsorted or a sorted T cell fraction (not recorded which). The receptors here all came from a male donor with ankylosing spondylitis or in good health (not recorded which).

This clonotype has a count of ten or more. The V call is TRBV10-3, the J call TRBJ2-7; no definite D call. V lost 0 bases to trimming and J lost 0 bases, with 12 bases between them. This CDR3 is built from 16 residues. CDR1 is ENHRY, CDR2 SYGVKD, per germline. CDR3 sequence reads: CAISESIGVSSYEQYF. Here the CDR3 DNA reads TGTGCCATCAGTGAGTCAATCGGAGTAAGCTCCTACGAGCAGTACTTC.

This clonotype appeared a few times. CDR3 loop: CSAALLEASGPTADTQYF. CDR3 nucleotides: TGCAGTGCTGCCCTCCTAGAGGCTAGCGGACCCACCGCAGATACGCAGTATTTT. V and J are TRBV20-1 and TRBJ2-3; 7 bases map to TRBD2. V gave up 5 bases and J gave up 4 bases; unmatched junction bases: 21. The V gene's germline CDR1 is DFQATT and CDR2 SNEGSKA (reference sequence). This CDR3 spans 18 amino acids.

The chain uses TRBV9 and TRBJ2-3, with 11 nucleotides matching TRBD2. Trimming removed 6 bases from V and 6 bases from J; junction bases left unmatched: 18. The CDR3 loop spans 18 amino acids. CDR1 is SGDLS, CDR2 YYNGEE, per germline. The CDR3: CASIDRGKRLAGSDTQYF. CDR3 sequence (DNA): TGTGCCAGCATCGACAGGGGGAAGCGACTAGCGGGAAGTGATACGCAGTATTTT.

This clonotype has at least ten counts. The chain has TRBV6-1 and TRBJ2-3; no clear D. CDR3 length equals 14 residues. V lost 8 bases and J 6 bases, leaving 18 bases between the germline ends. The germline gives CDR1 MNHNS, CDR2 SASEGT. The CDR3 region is CASGGGTTFDTQYF. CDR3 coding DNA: TGTGCCAGCGGTGGCGGAACCACGTTTGATACGCAGTATTTT.

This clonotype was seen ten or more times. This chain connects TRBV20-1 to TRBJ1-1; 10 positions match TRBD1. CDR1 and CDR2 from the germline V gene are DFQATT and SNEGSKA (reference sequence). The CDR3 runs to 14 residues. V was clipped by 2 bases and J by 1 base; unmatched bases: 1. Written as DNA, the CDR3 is TGCAGTGCTAGATGGGACAGGGGGAACACTGAAGCTTTCTTT. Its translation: CSARWDRGNTEAFF.

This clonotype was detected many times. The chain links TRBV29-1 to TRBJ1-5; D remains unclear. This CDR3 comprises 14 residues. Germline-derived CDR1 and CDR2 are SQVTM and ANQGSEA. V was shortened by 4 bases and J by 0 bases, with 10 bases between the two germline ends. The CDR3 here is CSVGAANSNQPQHF. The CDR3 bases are TGCAGCGTTGGAGCAGCAAATAGCAATCAGCCCCAGCATTTT.

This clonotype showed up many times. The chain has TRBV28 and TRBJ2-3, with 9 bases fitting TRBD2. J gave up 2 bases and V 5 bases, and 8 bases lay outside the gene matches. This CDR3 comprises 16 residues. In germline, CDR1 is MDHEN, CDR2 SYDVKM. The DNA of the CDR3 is TGTGCCAGCAGTCCCAATAGCGGGAGATTCACAGATACGCAGTATTTT. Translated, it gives CASSPNSGRFTDTQYF.

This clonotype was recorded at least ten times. CDR3: CASSYGVGEQFF. For the CDR3, the DNA is TGTGCCAGCAGTTACGGAGTAGGGGAGCAGTTCTTC. The chain carries TRBV6-5 and TRBJ2-1; unclear D gene. V lost 2 bases, J lost 10 bases, and 9 bases lay in between. Germline CDR1 MNHEY, CDR2 SVGAGI. The CDR3 runs 12 residues.